The sequence of this TCR beta chain was determined in a study of tumor and adjacent non-tumor tissue in lung cancer. Looked up from germline, CDR1 is SEHNR and CDR2 is FQNEAQ (reference sequence). V dropped 4 bases and J dropped 1; count of bases not matched to a gene: 8. This CDR3 has 16 amino acids. A modified ARM-PCR protocol with three rounds of nested PCR amplified TCRbeta. TCRdb processed the multiplex PCR reads anew with MiXCR; each CDR3 protein has one entry. This sample has under 150,000 distinct CDR3 sequences, with approximately 64% found just once. No cell sorting was done before RNA was extracted from the tissue. Chemotherapy-naive patients with new lung cancer underwent thoracic surgery in China, August–late 2014.

The rearrangement uses TRBV7-9 and TRBJ1-1; 8 nucleotides agree with TRBD1. This clonotype was obtained from a man in his sixties with small cell lung cancer. What was sequenced was lung tumor tissue. CDR3 residues: CASSCPGGAGNTEAFF. The CDR3 DNA reads TGTGCCAGCAGCTGCCCAGGGGGCGCAGGGAACACTGAAGCTTTCTTT.